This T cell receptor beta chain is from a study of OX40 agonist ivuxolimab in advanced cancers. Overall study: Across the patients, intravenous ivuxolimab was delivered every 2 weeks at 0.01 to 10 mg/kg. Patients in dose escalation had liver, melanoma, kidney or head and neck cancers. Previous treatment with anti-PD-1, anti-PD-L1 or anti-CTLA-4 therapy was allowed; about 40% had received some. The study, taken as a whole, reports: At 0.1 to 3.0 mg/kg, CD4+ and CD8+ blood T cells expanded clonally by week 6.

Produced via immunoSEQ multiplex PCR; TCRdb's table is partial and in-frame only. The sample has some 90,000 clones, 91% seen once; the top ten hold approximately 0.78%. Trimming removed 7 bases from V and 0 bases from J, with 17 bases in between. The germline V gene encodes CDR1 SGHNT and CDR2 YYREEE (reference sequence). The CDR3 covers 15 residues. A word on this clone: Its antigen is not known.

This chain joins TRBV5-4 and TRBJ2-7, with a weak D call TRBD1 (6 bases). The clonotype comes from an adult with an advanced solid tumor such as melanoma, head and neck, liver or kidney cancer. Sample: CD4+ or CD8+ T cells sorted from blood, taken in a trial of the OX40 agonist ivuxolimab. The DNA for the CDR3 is TGTGCCAGCCGCCAGAGGGACACGCTCTCCTACGAGCAGTACTTC. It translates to CASRQRDTLSYEQYF.